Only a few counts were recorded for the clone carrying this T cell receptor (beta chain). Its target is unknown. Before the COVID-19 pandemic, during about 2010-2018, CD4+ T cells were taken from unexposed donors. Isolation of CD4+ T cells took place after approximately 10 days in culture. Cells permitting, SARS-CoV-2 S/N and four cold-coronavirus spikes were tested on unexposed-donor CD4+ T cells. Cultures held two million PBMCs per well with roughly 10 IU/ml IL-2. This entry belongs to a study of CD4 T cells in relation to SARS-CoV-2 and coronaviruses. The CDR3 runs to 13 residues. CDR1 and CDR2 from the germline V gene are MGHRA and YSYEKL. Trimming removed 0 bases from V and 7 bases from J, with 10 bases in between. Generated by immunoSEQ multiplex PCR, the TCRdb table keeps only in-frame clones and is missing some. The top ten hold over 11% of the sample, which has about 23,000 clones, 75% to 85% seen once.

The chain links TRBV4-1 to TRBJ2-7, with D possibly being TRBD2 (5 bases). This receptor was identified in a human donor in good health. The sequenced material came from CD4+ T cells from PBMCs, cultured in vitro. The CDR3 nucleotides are TGCGCCAGCAGCCAAGACCTATGGAGGGAGCAGTACTTC. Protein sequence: CASSQDLWREQYF.